Described below is a single TCR beta chain sequence and its context. The investigators amplified TCR beta CDR3 regions from RNA transcripts. Carried out on the TCR CDR3, a first-round RT-PCR used the HTBI primer set. TCRdb reanalysed the multiplex PCR reads using MiXCR and keeps one entry per CDR3 protein. The table records roughly 550,000 distinct CDR3 sequences, about 16% of them present only once. The sample belongs to a study of T cells in Graves' hyperthyroidism and ophthalmopathy. This sequence was found in a woman aged 25 to 39 with Graves' ophthalmopathy. Sequenced input: blood.

CDR3 in amino acids: CASSPISGTTDTQYF. CDR3 DNA: TGTGCCAGCAGCCCAATTAGCGGGACCACAGATACGCAGTATTTT. The gene calls are TRBV9 and TRBJ2-3; 8 nucleotides line up with TRBD2. CDR1 SGDLS and CDR2 YYNGEE come from the germline V gene. Trimming cost V 4 bases and J 2 bases; bases outside gene matches: 6. The CDR3 contains 15 residues.